This T cell receptor beta chain derives from a study of blood T cell repertoires in COVID-19. The overall study: PBMCs, B-cell-depleted T cells, or T cells provided the cDNA or gDNA that made up the material.

Sequenced by immunoSEQ multiplex PCR; TCRdb stores in-frame clones only, minus some. The sample carries about 31,000 clones, 89% recorded once. This clone was picked up a small number of times. The CDR3 loop spans 15 amino acids. Looked up from germline, CDR1 is SEHNR and CDR2 is FQNEAQ (reference sequence). The ends were cut back, 2 bases at V and 4 bases at J, with 12 bases in the middle. The sequence came from a woman aged 40 to 55 with active or convalescent COVID-19. The chain couples TRBV7-9 to TRBJ1-5; no definite D call. Sequencing was carried out using peripheral blood. The CDR3 coding sequence is TGTGCCAGCAGCTTATCTCGCGGGCAAAATCAGCCCCAGCATTTT. Encoded protein: CASSLSRGQNQPQHF.